The rows below give T cell receptor beta chains drawn from one sample of a study of identical twins. MiXCR was run by TCRdb on the 5' RACE reads, yielding one entry per CDR3 protein. The data show roughly 290,000 distinct CDR3 sequences, less than 9% seen once. The sample was also linked to a second study, of yellow fever vaccine responses in identical twins.

Material: memory (CD45RO+) T cells sorted from blood. The origin of the receptors is a young woman in good health. CDR3s include the opening cysteine and the closing phenylalanine or tryptophan. The size entry is marked missing in some rows and otherwise reads once, few, many or a size class.

v_call	clone_size	j_call	cdr3_aa
TRBV12-3/TRBV12-4	many	TRBJ2-1	CASRWTMVNEQFF
TRBV5-6	-	TRBJ2-5	CASRQTGQGQETQYF
TRBV29-1	-	TRBJ2-7	CSASGQRGTNEQYF
TRBV20-1	few	TRBJ2-1	CSARDGGTGYGEQFF
TRBV10-3	few	TRBJ2-3	CAISESFPSGGVTDTQYF
TRBV5-1	-	TRBJ2-3	CASSPREKTSTDTQYF
TRBV7-6	many	TRBJ2-1	CASSLQGGDEQFF
TRBV7-8	-	TRBJ2-1	CASSLAGGPWNEQFF
TRBV12-3/TRBV12-4	many	TRBJ1-1	CASTQDENTEAFF
TRBV24-1	few	TRBJ2-1	CATSDRGLAGDNEQFF
TRBV6-1	-	TRBJ2-6	CASSGSYSSGANVLTF
TRBV12-3/TRBV12-4	many	TRBJ2-2	CASSLTGRAGELFF
TRBV29-1	many	TRBJ1-2	CSVERDGRGGYTF
TRBV6-6	many	TRBJ2-1	CASSYGADEQFF
TRBV24-1	many	TRBJ2-3	CATSDLNSGSDTQYF
TRBV3-1	many	TRBJ2-1	CASSAPKLAGGYNEQFF
TRBV18	-	TRBJ2-1	CASYKRDRVRYNEQFF